The 19 T cell receptor beta chains given below trace back to one sample, sequenced in a study of shared clonotypes between healthy human individuals. TCRdb's table, derived via immunoSEQ multiplex PCR, lists solely in-frame clones and lacks some. The table records about 680,000 clones, roughly 70% of them present only once. The source material was memory CD4+ T cells sorted from blood. Subset defined: CD45RA-negative fraction. Every receptor here comes from a young woman in good health.

The chain couples TRBV28 to TRBJ1-1; D is undetermined. Trimming removed 3 bases at V and 2 bases at J, with 10 bases between. The CDR3 contains 14 residues. Germline V gene sequence: CDR1 MDHEN, CDR2 SYDVKM. The CDR3 DNA sequence: TGTGCCAGCAGTTTGGTAACAGCCAACACTGAAGCTTTCTTT. It encodes CASSLVTANTEAFF.

J is TRBJ2-7 and V is TRBV27, with a weak D call TRBD2 (5 bases). This CDR3 contains 14 residues. Trimming stripped 3 bases from V and 3 bases from J, with 12 bases between. Germline CDR1 reads MNHEY; CDR2 reads SMNVEV (reference sequence). The CDR3 sequence: CASSFSSMDYEQYF. The CDR3 DNA is TGTGCCAGCAGTTTCTCTAGCATGGACTACGAGCAGTACTTC.

V gene TRBV7-2 combines with J gene TRBJ2-3, with TRBD2 matching over 9 bases. CDR3 length equals 17 residues. V trimming: 4 bases; J trimming: 2 bases; junction bases outside the gene matches: 10. Per the germline V gene, CDR1 is SGHTA and CDR2 is FQGNSA. Here the CDR3 reads CASSSSPASGNTDTQYF. CDR3 DNA sequence: TGTGCCAGCAGCTCGAGCCCGGCTAGCGGGAACACAGATACGCAGTATTTT.

The V and J genes are TRBV2 and TRBJ2-7, with 8 positions matching TRBD2. V dropped 1 base and J dropped 7; count of bases not matched to a gene: 9. The CDR3 covers 15 residues. Per the germline V gene, CDR1 is SNHLY and CDR2 is FYNNEI. The CDR3 DNA reads as TGTGCCAGCAGTGAAGGGACTTACGGGGGGGGAGAGCAGTACTTC. It encodes CASSEGTYGGGEQYF.

This clone was counted a single time. The chain has TRBV28 and TRBJ1-2; 7 bases agree with TRBD1. Trimming removed 5 bases from V and 1 base from J; junction bases left unmatched: 10. Germline CDR1 is MDHEN and CDR2 is SYDVKM. The CDR3 is made up of 16 amino acids. The CDR3: CASSPSGGPVNYGYTF. Here the CDR3 DNA reads TGTGCCAGCAGTCCGTCAGGGGGACCCGTTAACTATGGCTACACCTTC.

The rearrangement joins TRBV13 to TRBJ2-7, with 8 bases matching TRBD2. Germline CDR1 PRHDT, CDR2 FYEKMQ (reference sequence). The junction had 11 bases not matched to a gene; V was cut back by 5 bases and J by 2 bases. The CDR3 totals 16 residues. For the CDR3, the DNA is TGTGCCAGCAGCCAGGGCCCGGGACTAGACGCCTACGAGCAGTACTTC. Its translation is CASSQGPGLDAYEQYF.

The CDR3 sequence is CAWSVGGTGEKLFF. CDR3 in DNA: TGTGCCTGGAGTGTCGGGGGTACGGGTGAAAAACTGTTTTTT. This chain joins TRBV30 and TRBJ1-4; maybe TRBD1 (5 bases). The CDR3 length is 14 residues. Trimming pared 0 bases from V and 7 bases from J, leaving 12 bases between. CDR1 is GTSNPN, CDR2 SVGIG, per germline (reference sequence).

This clone turned up a few times. This same CDR3 is encoded by further DNA sequences in the sample. The CDR3 is CASSTTGGGQPQHF. For the CDR3, the DNA is TGTGCCAGTAGTACTACAGGGGGCGGTCAGCCCCAGCATTTT. The chain joins TRBV19 to TRBJ1-5; TRBD1 matches 9 bases. V shed 4 bases and J 6 bases; nucleotides not matched to a gene: 4. Germline V gives CDR1 LNHDA, CDR2 SQIVND (reference sequence). The CDR3 spans 14 residues.

The chain links TRBV25-1 to TRBJ1-5; perhaps TRBD1 as D (5 bases). Trimming shortened V by 4 bases and J by 5 bases, and 12 bases separated the two germline ends. The germline V gene has CDR1 MGHDK and CDR2 SYGVNS. The CDR3 totals 14 residues. CDR3 sequence: CASSGQFEHQPQHF. The CDR3 region has the DNA TGTGCCAGCAGTGGACAGTTCGAACATCAGCCCCAGCATTTT.

This clone was seen just once. The J gene is TRBJ2-5, the V gene TRBV7-2, with TRBD2 as a possible D gene (6 bases). Germline CDR1 reads SGHTA; CDR2 reads FQGNSA. Between the trimmed V and J ends, which lost 5 bases and 5 bases, there was a span of 24 bases. CDR3 length: 17 residues. For the CDR3, the DNA is TGTGCCAGCAGCGTAGGGTCGGTAGCGGACGGGTCGGAGACCCAGTACTTC. Translating it yields CASSVGSVADGSETQYF. The full variable domain, rest sourced from reference TRBV7-2 and TRBJ2-5, is GAGVSQSPSNKVTEKGKDVELRCDPISGHTALYWYRQSLGQGLEFLIYFQGNSAPDKSGLPSDRFSAERTGGSVSTLTIQRTQQEDSAVYLCASSVGSVADGSETQYFGPGTRLLVL.

In its sample, this clone was seen a few times. The J gene is TRBJ2-3, the V gene TRBV27; 7 bases are shared with TRBD2. The V gene's germline CDR1 is MNHEY and CDR2 SMNVEV (reference sequence). The CDR3 length is 15 residues. V shed 1 base and J 3 bases; nucleotides not matched to a gene: 4. CDR3 region: CASSLFGGSTDTQYF. The CDR3 DNA reads as TGTGCCAGCAGTTTATTTGGCGGGAGTACAGATACGCAGTATTTT.

The J gene is TRBJ2-3, the V gene TRBV5-1, with TRBD2 matching 12 bases. V was pared by 6 bases and J by 4 bases, with 9 bases of the junction left unmatched. This CDR3 has 16 residues. Germline loops: CDR1 SGHRS, CDR2 YFSETQ. In DNA, the CDR3 is TGCGCCAGCACCCGGACTAGCGGGGCCATCCCAGATACGCAGTATTTT. Translating gives CASTRTSGAIPDTQYF.

Many counts were recorded for this clone. The V gene is TRBV6-6, the J gene TRBJ1-4; D is unclear. Germline V gene lookup returns CDR1 MNHNY and CDR2 SVGAGI (reference sequence). Trimming cost V 9 bases and J 0 bases, with 8 bases left between them. This CDR3 contains 13 residues. The CDR3 DNA sequence: TGTGCCAGTGTCAGAGCAACTAATGAAAAACTGTTTTTT. This sequence encodes CASVRATNEKLFF.

This clone was seen a single time. V gene TRBV21-1 combines with J gene TRBJ2-7; TRBD1 is the table's D call, not checked against the DNA. TRBV21-1 is a known pseudogene. The CDR3 runs to 15 residues. CDR3 coding DNA: TGTGCCAGCAGCATGGGACAACTGAGCTCCTACGAGCAGTACTTC. It translates to CASSMGQLSSYEQYF.

The chain is built from TRBV5-1 and TRBJ1-2, with 7 bases lining up with TRBD1. Germline assignment: CDR1 SGHRS and CDR2 YFSETQ. Losses at the gene ends were 4 bases for V and 5 bases for J; bases not matched to a gene: 8. The CDR3 totals 14 residues. The CDR3 reads CASSNRDSRYGYTF. DNA for the CDR3: TGCGCCAGCAGCAACCGGGACAGTAGATATGGCTACACCTTC.

This clone was observed many times. The genes are TRBV25-1 and TRBJ1-1; possibly TRBD1 for D (5 bases). With 3 bases removed from V and 4 bases from J, the gap between germline ends came to 15 bases. CDR3 length equals 15 residues. CDR1 and CDR2 (germline): MGHDK, SYGVNS. The chain's CDR3 is CASSESQGGGTEAFF. The CDR3 nucleotides are TGTGCCAGCAGTGAGTCGCAGGGTGGGGGCACTGAAGCTTTCTTT.

The chain joins TRBV2 to TRBJ2-5, with 7 positions matching TRBD1. Germline CDR1 and CDR2: SNHLY and FYNNEI. This CDR3 contains 14 residues. The junction had 6 bases not matched to a gene; V was cut back by 3 bases and J by 5 bases. The CDR3 bases are TGTGCCAGCAGTGATAGGGGGCTTCGGGAGACCCAGTACTTC. It specifies CASSDRGLRETQYF. Using reference TRBV2 and TRBJ2-5 for the parts outside the CDR3, the full variable domain is EPEVTQTPSHQVTQMGQEVILRCVPISNHLYFYWYRQILGQKVEFLVSFYNNEISEKSEIFDDQFSVERPDGSNFTLKIRSTKLEDSAMYFCASSDRGLRETQYFGPGTRLLVL.

The chain recombines TRBV28 with TRBJ2-3; 7 nucleotides match TRBD1. Germline lookup yields CDR1 MDHEN and CDR2 SYDVKM. V was pared by 4 bases and J by 1 base, with 8 bases of the junction left unmatched. The CDR3 contains 16 residues. The CDR3 is CASSSGRTGGTDTQYF. In DNA form, the CDR3 reads TGTGCCAGCAGTTCCGGTAGGACAGGAGGCACAGATACGCAGTATTTT.

This clone has a count of ten or more. This same CDR3 is encoded by further DNA sequences in the sample. The V and J genes are TRBV19 and TRBJ2-7; weak D call: TRBD1 (6 bases). V lost 4 bases, J lost 0 bases, and 7 bases lay in between. Looked up from germline, CDR1 is LNHDA and CDR2 is SQIVND (reference sequence). CDR3 length: 13 amino acids. For the CDR3, the DNA is TGTGCCAGTAGTAACAGGGTCTCCTACGAGCAGTACTTC. Translation: CASSNRVSYEQYF.